A selection of T cell receptor beta chains follows, all from one sample in a study of CD8+ T cells in alopecia areata. TCRdb keeps only in-frame clones here, not all; method: immunoSEQ multiplex PCR. The profile shows 100,000 to 150,000 clones, approximately 49% of them singletons. The sample consisted of CD8+ T cells sorted from blood, taken at week 0. These receptor sequences come from a human donor with alopecia areata. Each CDR3 is given with its conserved first and last residue. Fields, in order: clone size, D gene, V gene, J gene, CDR3 protein, CDR3 DNA. D genes are given only for firm matches. Clone sizes are given selectively: once, few, many, or a class where the clone is expanded.

NA	NA	TRBV19	TRBJ1-5	CASSIGGLSNQPQHF	TGTGCCAGTAGTATTGGAGGCCTGAGCAATCAGCCCCAGCATTTT
NA	NA	TRBV2	TRBJ2-1	CARADSAGSYNEQFF	TGTGCCAGGGCGGACAGCGCGGGATCCTACAATGAGCAGTTCTTC
NA	TRBD2	TRBV7-9	TRBJ2-5	CASSSSGLAGGRLQETQYF	TGTGCCAGCAGCTCATCAGGACTAGCGGGGGGCCGACTCCAAGAGACCCAGTACTTC
NA	TRBD1	TRBV14	TRBJ1-2	CASSQVVGTVYGYTF	TGTGCCAGCAGCCAAGTAGTCGGGACAGTCTATGGCTACACCTTC
NA	NA	TRBV13	TRBJ2-7	CASSPTGRGEQYF	TGTGCCAGCAGCCCGACTGGAAGGGGAGAGCAGTACTTC
NA	NA	TRBV29-1	TRBJ2-7	CSVELVETYEQYF	TGCAGCGTTGAATTGGTGGAGACCTACGAGCAGTACTTC
NA	NA	TRBV4-1	TRBJ1-5	CASSPGGGPQHF	TGCGCCAGCAGCCCGGGGGGTGGGCCCCAGCATTTT
NA	NA	TRBV2	TRBJ2-5	CASSSLEETQYF	TGTGCCAGCAGCTCCTTAGAGGAGACCCAGTACTTC
few	TRBD1	TRBV9	TRBJ1-1	CASSVAVASGGMNTEAFF	TGTGCCAGCAGCGTAGCGGTGGCGTCAGGGGGCATGAACACTGAAGCTTTCTTT
few	TRBD1	TRBV5-4	TRBJ2-1	CAGGGQGYNEQFF	TGTGCCGGGGGGGGACAGGGTTACAATGAGCAGTTCTTC
NA	NA	TRBV30	TRBJ1-4	CAWSGTGAATNEKLFF	TGTGCCTGGAGCGGAACGGGGGCCGCAACTAATGAAAAACTGTTTTTT
NA	NA	TRBV29-1	TRBJ2-1	CSVDTPSYNEQFF	TGCAGCGTCGACACACCCTCCTACAATGAGCAGTTCTTC
NA	TRBD1	TRBV13	TRBJ2-6	CASSAHRGRGAGANVLTF	TGTGCCAGCAGCGCGCACAGGGGGCGCGGGGCTGGGGCCAACGTCCTGACTTTC
NA	TRBD1	TRBV5-6	TRBJ1-2	CASSLEQGNYGYTF	TGTGCCAGCAGCTTGGAACAGGGGAACTATGGCTACACCTTC
few	NA	TRBV11-2	TRBJ1-5	CASSLQGYSNQPQHF	TGTGCCAGCAGCTTACAGGGTTATAGCAATCAGCCCCAGCATTTT
NA	NA	TRBV14	TRBJ1-1	CASSQAGVKSSTEAFF	TGTGCCAGCAGCCAAGCAGGGGTAAAGAGTAGCACTGAAGCTTTCTTT
few	TRBD1	TRBV29-1	TRBJ2-5	CSARDRERETQYF	TGCAGCGCCCGAGACAGGGAAAGGGAGACCCAGTACTTC
NA	NA	TRBV29-1	TRBJ2-7	CSVHSEYYEQYF	TGCAGCGTGCACAGTGAATACTACGAGCAGTACTTC
NA	NA	TRBV6-6	TRBJ1-2	CASSYEIYTF	TGTGCCAGCAGTTACGAGATCTACACCTTC
few	TRBD1	TRBV4-1	TRBJ2-5	CASSPDREETQYF	TGCGCCAGCAGCCCCGACAGGGAAGAGACCCAGTACTTC
few	NA	TRBV7-9	TRBJ2-1	CASSFGPSTSLNEQFF	TGTGCCAGCAGCTTCGGGCCCTCCACCAGTCTAAATGAGCAGTTCTTC
NA	NA	TRBV14	TRBJ2-7	CASSQLGLSYEQYF	TGTGCCAGCAGCCAGTTGGGACTTTCCTACGAGCAGTACTTC
NA	TRBD1	TRBV6-5	TRBJ2-5	CASRGTGSETQYF	TGTGCCTCCCGGGGGACAGGGTCTGAGACCCAGTACTTC
NA	NA	TRBV15	TRBJ1-3	CATSRGSVVSGNTIYF	TGTGCCACCAGCAGAGGGTCGGTCGTCTCTGGAAACACCATATATTTT
few	NA	TRBV7-9	TRBJ2-5	CASSPGVGTQYF	TGTGCCAGCAGCCCGGGGGTGGGGACCCAGTACTTC
NA	NA	TRBV29-1	TRBJ1-1	CSVLSGNTEAFF	TGCAGCGTCCTCTCCGGGAACACTGAAGCTTTCTTT
NA	TRBD2	TRBV4-3	TRBJ2-2	CASSQDTLLAGGLGGELFF	TGCGCCAGCAGCCAAGACACCCTACTAGCGGGGGGGCTTGGCGGGGAGCTGTTTTTT
NA	NA	TRBV2	TRBJ2-5	CASSGTEQETQYF	TGTGCCAGCAGTGGGACAGAACAAGAGACCCAGTACTTC
NA	TRBD2	TRBV25-1	TRBJ2-7	CASSDQRGSYEQYF	TGTGCCAGCAGTGATCAGCGGGGGTCCTACGAGCAGTACTTC
NA	TRBD1	TRBV11-1	TRBJ2-1	CASSPRDSIYNEQFF	TGTGCCAGCAGCCCAAGGGACAGTATATACAATGAGCAGTTCTTC
NA	NA	TRBV4-2	TRBJ1-2	CASSQDGGYTF	TGTGCCAGCAGCCAAGATGGGGGCTACACCTTC
many	NA	TRBV18	TRBJ1-1	CASSPPRQTTEAFF	TGTGCCAGCTCACCACCCCGACAGACCACTGAAGCTTTCTTT
NA	NA	TRBV5-1	TRBJ2-1	CASSSSRRPQNEQFF	TGCGCCAGCAGCTCCTCGAGGAGACCCCAGAATGAGCAGTTCTTC
NA	TRBD2	TRBV5-6	TRBJ2-1	CASSFGTSGHWEQFF	TGTGCCAGCAGTTTCGGGACTAGCGGCCACTGGGAGCAGTTCTTC
few	NA	TRBV7-9	TRBJ2-1	CASSPKSSYNEQFF	TGTGCCAGCAGTCCCAAGAGCTCCTACAATGAGCAGTTCTTC
NA	NA	TRBV29-1	TRBJ2-3	CSAWQLTDTQYF	TGCAGCGCCTGGCAGCTCACAGATACGCAGTATTTT
once	NA	TRBV29-1	TRBJ1-2	CSVAQGEGYGYTF	TGCAGCGTCGCCCAAGGGGAGGGCTATGGCTACACCTTC
NA	NA	TRBV6-1	TRBJ2-6	CASSEEFSGANVLTF	TGTGCCAGCAGTGAGGAGTTCTCTGGGGCCAACGTCCTGACTTTC
many	NA	TRBV7-8	TRBJ2-2	CASSTMTANTGELFF	TGTGCCAGCAGCACTATGACAGCGAACACCGGGGAGCTGTTTTTT
once	NA	TRBV5-6	TRBJ1-2	CASSLPDGPYGYTF	TGTGCCAGCAGCCTCCCCGACGGTCCCTATGGCTACACCTTC
NA	NA	TRBV11-1	TRBJ2-1	CASSTGGDNEQFF	TGTGCCAGCAGCACAGGGGGGGATAATGAGCAGTTCTTC
NA	NA	TRBV30	TRBJ2-2	CAWSVDSNTGELFF	TGTGCCTGGAGTGTGGACAGTAACACCGGGGAGCTGTTTTTT
NA	TRBD1	TRBV27	TRBJ1-5	CASSNRGGNNQPQHF	TGTGCCAGCAGTAATCGAGGGGGCAACAATCAGCCCCAGCATTTT
NA	NA	TRBV27	TRBJ1-6	CASRAQGGLDSPLHF	TGTGCCAGCAGGGCACAGGGAGGTTTGGATTCACCCCTCCACTTT
NA	NA	TRBV7-6	TRBJ2-5	CASSIEASSLETQYF	TGTGCCAGCAGCATCGAGGCCTCTTCACTGGAGACCCAGTACTTC
NA	TRBD1	TRBV9	TRBJ1-5	CASSVEPGGQPQHF	TGTGCCAGCAGCGTAGAGCCAGGGGGTCAGCCCCAGCATTTT
NA	NA	TRBV30	TRBJ2-1	CAWSVRGDHSYNEQFF	TGTGCCTGGAGTGTACGCGGGGACCACTCCTACAATGAGCAGTTCTTC
NA	NA	TRBV7-9	TRBJ1-6	CASSPDTGGNSPLHF	TGTGCCAGCAGCCCCGATACGGGGGGTAATTCACCCCTCCACTTT
once	TRBD2	TRBV29-1	TRBJ2-1	CSVEAGRGDNEQFF	TGCAGCGTTGAAGCTGGGCGGGGGGACAATGAGCAGTTCTTC
few	TRBD2	TRBV18	TRBJ2-1	CASSPDGLAGDRSYNEQFF	TGTGCCAGCTCACCCGACGGACTAGCGGGGGACCGCTCCTACAATGAGCAGTTCTTC
NA	NA	TRBV7-9	TRBJ2-2	CASRTGTGELFF	TGTGCCAGCAGAACCGGGACGGGGGAGCTGTTTTTT
NA	NA	TRBV19	TRBJ2-5	CASSIDGETQETQYF	TGTGCCAGTAGTATAGACGGTGAGACCCAAGAGACCCAGTACTTC
few	NA	TRBV5-6	TRBJ2-1	CASSLLDDGEQFF	TGTGCCAGCAGCTTGCTAGATGACGGTGAGCAGTTCTTC
few	NA	TRBV7-9	TRBJ2-1	CASSYLGEQFF	TGTGCCAGCAGCTACCTGGGAGAGCAGTTCTTC
few	NA	TRBV4-3	TRBJ2-7	CASSQDRGKSPYEQYF	TGCGCCAGCAGCCAAGATCGGGGAAAATCCCCCTACGAGCAGTACTTC